This T cell receptor (beta chain) was recovered during a study of shared clonotypes between healthy human individuals. Study outcomes and limitations: Rarefaction indicated that sorted-subset sequencing remained incomplete although depth was large.

Germline V lookup: CDR1 SGHRS, CDR2 YFSETQ. The CDR3 spans 15 residues. Losses at the gene ends were 4 bases for V and 3 bases for J; bases not matched to a gene: 7. The table lists this clone with a count of one. Antigen specificity is unknown. Produced via immunoSEQ multiplex PCR; TCRdb's table is partial and in-frame only. The sample has about 1.5 million clones, 95% to 99% seen once. The chain uses TRBV5-1 and TRBJ2-1, with 7 bases identical to TRBD2. The sequence was obtained from a man aged 25 to 40 in good health. Input material: naive CD4+ T cells sorted from blood. Subset noted: CD45RA+ positively selected. This CDR3 reads CASSLGAGFYNEQFF. CDR3 DNA: TGCGCCAGCAGCCTGGGAGCGGGGTTCTACAATGAGCAGTTCTTC. The entire variable domain, with the rest obtained from reference TRBV5-1 and TRBJ2-1, is as follows: KAGVTQTPRYLIKTRGQQVTLSCSPISGHRSVSWYQQTPGQGLQFLFEYFSETQRNKGNFPGRFSGRQFSNSRSEMNVSTLELGDSALYLCASSLGAGFYNEQFFGPGTRLTVL.